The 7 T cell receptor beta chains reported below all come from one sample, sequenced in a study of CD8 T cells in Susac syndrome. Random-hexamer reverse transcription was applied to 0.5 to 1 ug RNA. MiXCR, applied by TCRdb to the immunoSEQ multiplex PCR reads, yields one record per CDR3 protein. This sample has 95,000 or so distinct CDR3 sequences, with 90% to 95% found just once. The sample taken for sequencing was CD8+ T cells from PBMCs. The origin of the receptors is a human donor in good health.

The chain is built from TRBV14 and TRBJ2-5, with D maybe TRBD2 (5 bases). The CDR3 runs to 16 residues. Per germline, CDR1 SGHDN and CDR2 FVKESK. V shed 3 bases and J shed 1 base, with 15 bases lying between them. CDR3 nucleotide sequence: TGTGCCAGCAGCCATCACGGACTTACCTTCCAAGAGACCCAGTACTTC. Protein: CASSHHGLTFQETQYF.

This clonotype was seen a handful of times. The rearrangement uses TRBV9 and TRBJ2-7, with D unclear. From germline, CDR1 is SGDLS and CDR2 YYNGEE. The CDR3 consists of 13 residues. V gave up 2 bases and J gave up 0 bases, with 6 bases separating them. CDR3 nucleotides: TGTGCCAGCAGCGTGGGTAGCTCCTACGAGCAGTACTTC. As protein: CASSVGSSYEQYF.

The CDR3 here is CASSQRSWTDTQYF. Here the CDR3 DNA reads TGTGCCAGCAGCCAAAGGTCGTGGACAGATACGCAGTATTTT. This sequence joins TRBV14 and TRBJ2-3; D is uncertain. V shed 2 bases and J shed 3 bases, with 9 bases lying between them. CDR3 length: 14 amino acids. The germline gives CDR1 SGHDN, CDR2 FVKESK.

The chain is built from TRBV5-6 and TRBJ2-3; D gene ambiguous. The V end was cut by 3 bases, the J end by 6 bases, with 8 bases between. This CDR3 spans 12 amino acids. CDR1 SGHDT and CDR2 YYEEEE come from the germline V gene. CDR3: CASSSSSDTQYF. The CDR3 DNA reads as TGTGCCAGCAGCTCTTCATCCGATACGCAGTATTTT.

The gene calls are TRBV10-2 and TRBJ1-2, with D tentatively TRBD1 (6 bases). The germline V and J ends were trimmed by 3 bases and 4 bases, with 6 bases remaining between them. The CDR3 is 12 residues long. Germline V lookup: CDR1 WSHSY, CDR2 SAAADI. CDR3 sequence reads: CASSDRGYGYTF. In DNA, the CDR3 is TGCGCCAGCAGTGACAGGGGCTATGGCTACACCTTC.

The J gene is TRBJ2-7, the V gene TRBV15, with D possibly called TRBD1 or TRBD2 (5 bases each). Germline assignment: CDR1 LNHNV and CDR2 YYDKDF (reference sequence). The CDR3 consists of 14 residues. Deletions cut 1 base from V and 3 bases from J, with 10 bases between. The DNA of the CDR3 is TGTGCCACCAGCAGAGTGGGACCCATCTACGAGCAGTACTTC. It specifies CATSRVGPIYEQYF.

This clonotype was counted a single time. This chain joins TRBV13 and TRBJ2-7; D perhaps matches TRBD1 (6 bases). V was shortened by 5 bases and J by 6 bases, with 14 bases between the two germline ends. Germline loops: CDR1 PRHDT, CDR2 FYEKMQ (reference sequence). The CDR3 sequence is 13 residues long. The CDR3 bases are TGTGCCAGCAGCAGATCAACAGGGTCCGAGCAGTACTTC. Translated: CASSRSTGSEQYF.